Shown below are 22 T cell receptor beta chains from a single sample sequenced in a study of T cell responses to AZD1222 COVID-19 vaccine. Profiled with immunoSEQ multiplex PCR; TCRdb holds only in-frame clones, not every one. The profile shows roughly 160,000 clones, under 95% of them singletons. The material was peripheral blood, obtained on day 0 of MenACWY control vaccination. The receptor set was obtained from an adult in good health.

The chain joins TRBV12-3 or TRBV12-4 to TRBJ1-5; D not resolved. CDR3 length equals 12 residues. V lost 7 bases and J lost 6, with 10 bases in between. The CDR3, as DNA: TGTGCCAGCAAAAACGGGCTTCAGCCCCAGCATTTT. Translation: CASKNGLQPQHF.

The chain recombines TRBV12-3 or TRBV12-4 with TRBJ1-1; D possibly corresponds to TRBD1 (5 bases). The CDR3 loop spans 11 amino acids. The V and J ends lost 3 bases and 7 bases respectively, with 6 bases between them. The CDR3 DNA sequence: TGTGCCAGCAGTTTGACAGTTGAAGCTTTCTTT. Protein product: CASSLTVEAFF.

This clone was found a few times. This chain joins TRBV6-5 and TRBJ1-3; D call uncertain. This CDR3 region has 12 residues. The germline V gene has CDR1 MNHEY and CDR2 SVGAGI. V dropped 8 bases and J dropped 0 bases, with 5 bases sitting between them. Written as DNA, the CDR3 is TGTGCCAGCCACTCCTCTGGAAACACCATATATTTT. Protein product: CASHSSGNTIYF.

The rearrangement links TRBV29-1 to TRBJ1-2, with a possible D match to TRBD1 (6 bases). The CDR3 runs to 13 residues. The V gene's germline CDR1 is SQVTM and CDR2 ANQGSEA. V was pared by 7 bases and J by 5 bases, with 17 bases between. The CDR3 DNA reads TGCAGCGCACCGGACAGTTCAAGATATGGCTACACCTTC. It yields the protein CSAPDSSRYGYTF.

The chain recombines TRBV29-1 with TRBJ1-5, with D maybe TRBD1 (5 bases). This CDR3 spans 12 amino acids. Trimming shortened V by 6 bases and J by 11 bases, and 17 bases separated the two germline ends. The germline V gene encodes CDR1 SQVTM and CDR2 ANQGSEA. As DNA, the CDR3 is TGCAGCGTAGAGAAGACAGAAGGGACCCAGCATTTT. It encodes CSVEKTEGTQHF.

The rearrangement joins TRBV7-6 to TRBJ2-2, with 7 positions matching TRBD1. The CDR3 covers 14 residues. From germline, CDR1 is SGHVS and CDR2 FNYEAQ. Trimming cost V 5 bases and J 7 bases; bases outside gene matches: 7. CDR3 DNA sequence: TGTGCCAGCAGCCCTCTGACAGGGTACGGGGAGCTGTTTTTT. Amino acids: CASSPLTGYGELFF.

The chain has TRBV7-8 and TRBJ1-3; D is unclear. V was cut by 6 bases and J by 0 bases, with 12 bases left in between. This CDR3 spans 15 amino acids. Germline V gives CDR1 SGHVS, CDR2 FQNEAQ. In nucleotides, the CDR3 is TGTGCCAGCAGGCAACAACGGATCTCTGGAAACACCATATATTTT. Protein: CASRQQRISGNTIYF.

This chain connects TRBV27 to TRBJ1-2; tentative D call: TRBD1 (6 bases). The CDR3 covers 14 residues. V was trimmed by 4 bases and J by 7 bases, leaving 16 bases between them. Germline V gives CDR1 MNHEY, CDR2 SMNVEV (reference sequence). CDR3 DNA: TGTGCCAGCAGTTCACATCAACACAGGGCTGGCTACACCTTC. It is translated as CASSSHQHRAGYTF.

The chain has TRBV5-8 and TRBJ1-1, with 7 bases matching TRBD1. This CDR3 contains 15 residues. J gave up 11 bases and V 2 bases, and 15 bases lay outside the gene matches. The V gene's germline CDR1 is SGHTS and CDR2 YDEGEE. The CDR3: CASSLGLTGILSAFF. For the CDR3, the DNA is TGTGCCAGCAGCTTAGGGTTGACAGGGATCCTGTCCGCTTTCTTT. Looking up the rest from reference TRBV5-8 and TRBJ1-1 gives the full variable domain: EAGVTQSPTHLIKTRGQQATLRCSPISGHTSVYWYQQALGLGLQFLLWYDEGEERNRGNFPPRFSGRQFPNYSSELNVNALELEDSALYLCASSLGLTGILSAFFGQGTRLTVV.

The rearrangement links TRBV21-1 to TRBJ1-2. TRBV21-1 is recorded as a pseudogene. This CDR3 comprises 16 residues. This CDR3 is CASSKLGGTFNYGYTF. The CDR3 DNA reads TGTGCCAGCAGCAAACTCGGAGGGACGTTTAACTATGGCTACACCTTC.

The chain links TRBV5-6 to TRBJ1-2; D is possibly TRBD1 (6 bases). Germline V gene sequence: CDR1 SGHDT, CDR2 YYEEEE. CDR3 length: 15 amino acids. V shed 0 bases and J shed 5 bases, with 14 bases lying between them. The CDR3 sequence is CASSLVDRDTYGYTF. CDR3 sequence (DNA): TGTGCCAGCAGCTTGGTGGACCGGGACACATATGGCTACACCTTC.

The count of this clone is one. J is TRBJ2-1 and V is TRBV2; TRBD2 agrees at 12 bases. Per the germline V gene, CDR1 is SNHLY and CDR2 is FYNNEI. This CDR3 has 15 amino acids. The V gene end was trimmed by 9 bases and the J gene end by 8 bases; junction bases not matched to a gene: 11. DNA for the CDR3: TGTGCCAGTGGAGGACTAGCGGGATTCAGCCATGAGCAGTTCTTC. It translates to CASGGLAGFSHEQFF.

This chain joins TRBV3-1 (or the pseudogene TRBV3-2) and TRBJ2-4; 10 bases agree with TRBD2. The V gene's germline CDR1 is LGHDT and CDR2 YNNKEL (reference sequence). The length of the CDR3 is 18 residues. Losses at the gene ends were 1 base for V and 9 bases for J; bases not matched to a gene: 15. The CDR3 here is CASSQGEPGSGGDGIQYF. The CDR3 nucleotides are TGTGCCAGCAGCCAAGGGGAACCGGGGAGCGGGGGGGATGGCATTCAGTACTTC.

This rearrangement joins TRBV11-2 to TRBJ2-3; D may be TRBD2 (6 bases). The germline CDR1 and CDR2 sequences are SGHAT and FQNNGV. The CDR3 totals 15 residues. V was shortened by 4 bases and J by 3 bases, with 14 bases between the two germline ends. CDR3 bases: TGTGCCAGCAGCTCCCGGAGGGCCGTGACAGATACGCAGTATTTT. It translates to CASSSRRAVTDTQYF.

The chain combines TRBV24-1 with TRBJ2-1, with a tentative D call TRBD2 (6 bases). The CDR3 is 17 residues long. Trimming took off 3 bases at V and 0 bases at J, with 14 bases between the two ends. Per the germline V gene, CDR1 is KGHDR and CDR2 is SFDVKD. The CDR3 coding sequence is TGTGCCACCAGTGATAGGAGGGCAGATAGCTCCTACAATGAGCAGTTCTTC. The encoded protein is CATSDRRADSSYNEQFF.

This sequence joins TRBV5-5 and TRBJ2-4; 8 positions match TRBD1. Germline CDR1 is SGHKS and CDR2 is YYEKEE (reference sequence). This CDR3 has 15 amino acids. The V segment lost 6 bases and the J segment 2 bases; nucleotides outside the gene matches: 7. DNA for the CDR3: TGTGCCAGCAAAGGACAGGGATGGTCCAAAAACATTCAGTACTTC. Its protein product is CASKGQGWSKNIQYF.

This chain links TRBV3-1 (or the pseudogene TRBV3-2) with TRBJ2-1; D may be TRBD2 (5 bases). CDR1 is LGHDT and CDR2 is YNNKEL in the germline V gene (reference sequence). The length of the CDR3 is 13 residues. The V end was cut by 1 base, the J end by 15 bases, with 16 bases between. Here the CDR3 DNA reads TGTGCCAGCAGCCAAGGCCCACGTACCGCGGGGTTCTTC. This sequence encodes CASSQGPRTAGFF.

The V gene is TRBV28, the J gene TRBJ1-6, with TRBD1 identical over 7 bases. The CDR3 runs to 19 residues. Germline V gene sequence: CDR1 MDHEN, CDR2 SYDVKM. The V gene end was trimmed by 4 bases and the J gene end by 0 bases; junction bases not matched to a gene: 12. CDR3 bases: TGTGCCAGCAGTTCGCGGGTAACAGGGGCCAGCTCCTATAATTCACCCCTCCACTTT. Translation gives CASSSRVTGASSYNSPLHF.

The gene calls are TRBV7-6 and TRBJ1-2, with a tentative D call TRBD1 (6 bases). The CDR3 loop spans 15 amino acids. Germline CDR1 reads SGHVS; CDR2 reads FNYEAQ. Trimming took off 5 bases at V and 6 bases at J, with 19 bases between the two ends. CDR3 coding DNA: TGTGCCAGCAGCCCCAGTACAAGGGGGAGGGATGGCTACACCTTC. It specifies CASSPSTRGRDGYTF.

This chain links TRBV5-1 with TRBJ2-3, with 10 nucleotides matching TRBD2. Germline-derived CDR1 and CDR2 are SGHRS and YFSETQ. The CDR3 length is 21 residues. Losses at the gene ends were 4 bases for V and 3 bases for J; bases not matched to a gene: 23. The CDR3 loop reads CASSPSGAASGRTGGTDTQYF. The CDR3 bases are TGCGCCAGCAGCCCCAGCGGTGCGGCTAGCGGGAGAACGGGCGGAACAGATACGCAGTATTTT.

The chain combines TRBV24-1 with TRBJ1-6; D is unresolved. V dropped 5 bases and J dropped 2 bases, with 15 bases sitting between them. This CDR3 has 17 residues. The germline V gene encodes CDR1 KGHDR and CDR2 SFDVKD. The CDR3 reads CATSAPFGETYNSPLHF. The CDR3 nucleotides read TGTGCCACCAGTGCCCCGTTCGGGGAAACCTATAATTCACCCCTCCACTTT.

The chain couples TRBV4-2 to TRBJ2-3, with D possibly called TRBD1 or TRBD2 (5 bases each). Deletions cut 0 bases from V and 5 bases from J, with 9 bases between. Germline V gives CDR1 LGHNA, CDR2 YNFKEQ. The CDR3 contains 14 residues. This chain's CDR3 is CASSQDWGRDTQYF. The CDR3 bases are TGTGCCAGCAGCCAAGATTGGGGGAGAGATACGCAGTATTTT.